This entry lists 20 T cell receptor beta chains sequenced from one sample in a study of shared clonotypes between healthy human individuals. Profiling relied on immunoSEQ multiplex PCR, and the TCRdb table lists in-frame clones only, not all of them. The sample contains 1.4 million to 1.5 million clones, 96% of which appear only once. Sample: naive CD4+ T cells sorted from blood. Subset described: CD45RA+ positively selected. The receptors were gathered from a man aged 25-45 years in good health.

J is TRBJ2-7 and V is TRBV7-9; 10 nucleotides align to TRBD1. The germline V gene encodes CDR1 SEHNR and CDR2 FQNEAQ (reference sequence). The CDR3 is 15 residues long. V gave up 3 bases and J gave up 7 bases; unmatched junction bases: 9. The CDR3 is CASSFRQGAYGEQYF. The CDR3 DNA reads as TGTGCCAGCAGCTTCCGACAGGGGGCTTATGGTGAGCAGTACTTC. Looking up the rest from reference TRBV7-9 and TRBJ2-7 gives the full variable domain: DTGVSQNPRHKITKRGQNVTFRCDPISEHNRLYWYRQTLGQGPEFLTYFQNEAQLEKSRLLSDRFSAERPKGSFSTLEIQRTEQGDSAMYLCASSFRQGAYGEQYFGPGTRLTVT.

This clone was detected only once. The chain recombines TRBV19 with TRBJ2-3; 7 bases line up with TRBD2. Germline trimming cut 10 bases from V and 2 bases from J; bases unmatched to any gene: 9. CDR1 and CDR2 from the germline V gene are LNHDA and SQIVND (reference sequence). This CDR3 is 14 amino acids long. The CDR3 region has the DNA TGTGCCACCGAAAAAGCGGGGTACACAGATACGCAGTATTTT. Translating gives CATEKAGYTDTQYF.

The gene calls are TRBV13 and TRBJ2-2, with TRBD2 matching 9 bases. V was pared by 0 bases and J by 1 base, with 6 bases of the junction left unmatched. This CDR3 contains 18 residues. Germline CDR1 reads PRHDT; CDR2 reads FYEKMQ (reference sequence). The CDR3 nucleotides read TGTGCCAGCAGCTTAGGTGGGACTAGCTACCTGAACACCGGGGAGCTGTTTTTT. Translated, it gives CASSLGGTSYLNTGELFF.

The chain links TRBV11-2 to TRBJ2-7; TRBD1 is a possible D gene (6 bases). The length of the CDR3 is 13 residues. The V gene's germline CDR1 is SGHAT and CDR2 FQNNGV. Trimming stripped 8 bases from V and 3 bases from J, with 14 bases between. CDR3 region: CASHRDVFYEQYF. CDR3 nucleotides: TGTGCCAGCCACAGGGACGTGTTCTACGAGCAGTACTTC.

The rearrangement links TRBV4-1 to TRBJ2-3; D call uncertain. From germline, CDR1 is MGHRA and CDR2 YSYEKL. This CDR3 is 15 amino acids long. Deletions cut 1 base from V and 2 bases from J, with 10 bases between. In DNA form, the CDR3 reads TGCGCCAGCAGCCAAGTCGGCAGTATCACAGATACGCAGTATTTT. It encodes CASSQVGSITDTQYF.

The V and J genes are TRBV5-6 and TRBJ2-1, with 7 bases aligning to TRBD1. Per germline, CDR1 SGHDT and CDR2 YYEEEE. This CDR3 is 15 amino acids long. The ends lost 7 bases at V and 0 bases at J; junction bases unmatched: 7. CDR3 in DNA: TGTGCCAGCTCATCAGGGGGTAGCTCCTACAATGAGCAGTTCTTC. It yields the protein CASSSGGSSYNEQFF.

J is TRBJ2-5 and V is TRBV6-5; D may be TRBD1 (5 bases). The CDR3 loop spans 14 amino acids. V was clipped by 5 bases and J by 2 bases, with 12 bases between them. Germline CDR1 reads MNHEY; CDR2 reads SVGAGI. In nucleotides, the CDR3 is TGTGCCAGCAGTCCACAGGTTTTTCAAGAGACCCAGTACTTC. Amino acids: CASSPQVFQETQYF.

Note on this clone: The identical CDR3 is also encoded by other nucleotide sequences in the sample. The chain couples TRBV28 to TRBJ2-7; D remains ambiguous. Germline assignment: CDR1 MDHEN and CDR2 SYDVKM. This CDR3 region has 13 residues. Trimming left V 2 bases short and J 4 bases short, with 9 bases between. The CDR3 is CASSLVGLYEQYF. In DNA form, the CDR3 reads TGTGCCAGCAGTTTAGTCGGTCTATACGAGCAGTACTTC.

The V gene is TRBV29-1, the J gene TRBJ2-1; the D call may be TRBD1 or TRBD2 (6 bases each). CDR1 and CDR2 from the germline V gene are SQVTM and ANQGSEA. CDR3 length equals 12 residues. V was pared by 4 bases and J by 9 bases, with 13 bases between. The CDR3 loop is CSVVTGASEQFF. CDR3 sequence (DNA): TGCAGCGTTGTAACGGGGGCCAGTGAGCAGTTCTTC.

V gene TRBV5-6 combines with J gene TRBJ2-3; D gene uncertain. Germline assignment: CDR1 SGHDT and CDR2 YYEEEE. The CDR3 consists of 17 residues. V dropped 0 bases and J dropped 3 bases, with 17 bases sitting between them. This chain's CDR3 is CASSLVVQPEPTDTQYF. The CDR3 DNA follows: TGTGCCAGCAGCTTGGTCGTCCAGCCGGAACCGACAGATACGCAGTATTTT. Using reference TRBV5-6 and TRBJ2-3 for the parts outside the CDR3, the full variable domain is DAGVTQSPTHLIKTRGQQVTLRCSPKSGHDTVSWYQQALGQGPQFIFQYYEEEERQRGNFPDRFSGHQFPNYSSELNVNALLLGDSALYLCASSLVVQPEPTDTQYFGPGTRLTVL.

The chain carries TRBV6-6 and TRBJ2-1; 15 nucleotides line up with TRBD2. Germline trimming cut 6 bases from V and 9 bases from J; bases unmatched to any gene: 0. From germline, CDR1 is MNHNY and CDR2 SVGAGI (reference sequence). The CDR3 is 13 amino acids. The DNA of the CDR3 is TGTGCCAGCAGGGGACTAGCGGGAGGTGAGCAGTTCTTC. Protein: CASRGLAGGEQFF.

V is TRBV28 and J is TRBJ1-5, with D possibly matching TRBD1 (5 bases). Trimming cost V 5 bases and J 5 bases, with 19 bases left between them. The CDR3 loop spans 16 amino acids. The germline V gene encodes CDR1 MDHEN and CDR2 SYDVKM. The CDR3 here is CASSPLAVTGHQPQHF. The CDR3 nucleotides read TGTGCCAGCAGTCCCCTGGCAGTTACGGGGCATCAGCCCCAGCATTTT.

This chain joins TRBV27 and TRBJ2-7; 13 positions agree with TRBD2. CDR3 length equals 14 residues. With 6 bases clipped from V and 7 bases from J, the junction kept 6 bases outside the gene matches. Germline V lookup: CDR1 MNHEY, CDR2 SMNVEV (reference sequence). The CDR3 loop reads CASRDTSGRAEQYF. In nucleotides, the CDR3 is TGTGCCAGCAGGGATACTAGCGGGAGGGCAGAGCAGTACTTC.

This clone has just one count. The chain employs TRBV5-4 and TRBJ2-5; TRBD1 or TRBD2 may be the D gene (5 bases each). Trimming took off 7 bases at V and 3 bases at J, with 13 bases between the two ends. The CDR3 covers 13 residues. Germline values: CDR1 SGHNT, CDR2 YYREEE (reference sequence). The CDR3 protein is CASGLEGKETQYF. The CDR3 coding sequence is TGTGCCAGCGGCCTAGAGGGGAAAGAGACCCAGTACTTC.

The V gene is TRBV5-1, the J gene TRBJ2-5; the match to TRBD1 covers 8 bases. The CDR3 covers 15 residues. Germline V lookup: CDR1 SGHRS, CDR2 YFSETQ. V shed 2 bases and J 5 bases; nucleotides not matched to a gene: 8. The CDR3 reads CASSFDRGPEETQYF. Here the CDR3 DNA reads TGCGCCAGCAGCTTCGACAGGGGACCGGAGGAGACCCAGTACTTC.

The chain employs TRBV28 and TRBJ2-3; weak D call: TRBD1 (6 bases). Trimming removed 6 bases from V and 3 bases from J, with 19 bases in between. From germline, CDR1 is MDHEN and CDR2 SYDVKM. The CDR3 extends over 16 amino acids. The CDR3 spells CASSFGPGQVTDTQYF. The CDR3 DNA reads as TGTGCCAGCAGCTTTGGACCGGGACAAGTTACAGATACGCAGTATTTT.

The chain carries TRBV15 and TRBJ1-5; 8 nucleotides align to TRBD1. The junction had 0 bases not matched to a gene; V was cut back by 1 base and J by 4 bases. Germline V lookup: CDR1 LNHNV, CDR2 YYDKDF (reference sequence). CDR3 size: 14 residues. The CDR3 coding sequence is TGTGCCACCAGCAGAGGGACAGGGAATCAGCCCCAGCATTTT. Translation: CATSRGTGNQPQHF.

This chain joins TRBV18 and TRBJ1-2; tentatively, D is TRBD1 (6 bases). Per germline, CDR1 KGHSH and CDR2 LQKENI. Deletions cut 4 bases from V and 6 bases from J, with 12 bases between. The CDR3 is made up of 13 amino acids. CDR3 protein: CASSQLDSDGYTF. The DNA of the CDR3 is TGTGCCAGCTCACAATTGGACAGCGATGGCTACACCTTC.

The V and J genes are TRBV28 and TRBJ1-3; no clear D. The germline V and J ends were trimmed by 4 bases and 2 bases, with 9 bases remaining between them. CDR3 size: 14 residues. CDR1 MDHEN and CDR2 SYDVKM come from the germline V gene. The CDR3 nucleotides are TGTGCCAGCAGTTCCTTCGGGGCTGGAAACACCATATATTTT. Its translation: CASSSFGAGNTIYF.

The chain links TRBV9 to TRBJ2-7, with 8 bases matching TRBD2. Unmatched junction bases numbered 17, after V lost 4 bases and J lost 2 bases. Germline lookup yields CDR1 SGDLS and CDR2 YYNGEE. This CDR3 is built from 18 residues. The chain's CDR3 is CASSLSVGSGSFPYEQYF. In nucleotides, the CDR3 is TGTGCCAGCAGCCTTTCTGTGGGGAGCGGGAGTTTCCCCTACGAGCAGTACTTC.